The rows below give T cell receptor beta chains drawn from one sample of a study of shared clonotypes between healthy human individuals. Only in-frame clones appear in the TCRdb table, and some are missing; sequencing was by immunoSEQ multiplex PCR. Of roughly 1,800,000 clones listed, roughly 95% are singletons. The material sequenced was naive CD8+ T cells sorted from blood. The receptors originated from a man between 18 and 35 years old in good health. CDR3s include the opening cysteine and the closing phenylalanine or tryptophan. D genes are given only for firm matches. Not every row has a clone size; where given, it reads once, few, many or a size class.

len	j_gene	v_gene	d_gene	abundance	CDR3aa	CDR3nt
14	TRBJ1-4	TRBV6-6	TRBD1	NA	CASSTGTGIEKLFF	TGTGCCAGCAGCACCGGGACAGGGATTGAAAAACTGTTTTTT
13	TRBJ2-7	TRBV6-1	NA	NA	CASSEVGTYEQYF	TGTGCCAGCAGTGAAGTGGGGACGTACGAGCAGTACTTC
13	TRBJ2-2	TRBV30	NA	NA	CAWGGTATGELFF	TGTGCCTGGGGCGGGACAGCGACCGGGGAGCTGTTTTTT
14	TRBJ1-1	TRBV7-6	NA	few	CASSLGGRATEAFF	TGTGCCAGCAGCTTAGGTGGGAGAGCCACTGAAGCTTTCTTT
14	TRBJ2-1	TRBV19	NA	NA	CASSIDQSGNEQFF	TGTGCCAGTAGTATAGATCAATCGGGCAATGAGCAGTTCTTC
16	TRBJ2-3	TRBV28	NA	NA	CASSQSFGGFTDTQYF	TGTGCCAGCAGCCAATCTTTTGGGGGTTTTACAGATACGCAGTATTTT
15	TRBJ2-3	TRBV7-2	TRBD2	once	CASSLTTAGADTQYF	TGTGCCAGCAGCTTAACTACGGCGGGAGCAGATACGCAGTATTTT
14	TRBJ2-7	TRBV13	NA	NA	CASSPTPRVYEQYF	TGTGCCAGCAGCCCAACCCCCAGGGTCTACGAGCAGTACTTC
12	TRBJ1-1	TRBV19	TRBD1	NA	CASRTGDTEAFF	TGTGCCAGCAGAACAGGGGACACTGAAGCTTTCTTT
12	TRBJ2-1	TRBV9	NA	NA	CASSVGGGEQFF	TGTGCCAGCAGCGTAGGCGGCGGTGAGCAGTTCTTC
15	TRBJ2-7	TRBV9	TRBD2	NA	CASSPGLAGVYEQYF	TGTGCCAGCAGCCCGGGACTAGCGGGGGTCTACGAGCAGTACTTC
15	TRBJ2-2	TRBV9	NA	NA	CASSAPGIGTGELFF	TGTGCCAGCAGCGCGCCAGGGATAGGCACCGGGGAGCTGTTTTTT
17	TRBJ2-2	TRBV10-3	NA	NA	CAISEEGVGGITGELFF	TGTGCCATCAGTGAAGAAGGCGTAGGCGGGATCACCGGGGAGCTGTTTTTT
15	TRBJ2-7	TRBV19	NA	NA	CASGSRVGGFYEQYF	TGTGCCAGTGGATCCAGGGTCGGTGGCTTCTACGAGCAGTACTTC
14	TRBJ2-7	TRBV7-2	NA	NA	CASSLGESPYEQYF	TGTGCCAGCAGCTTAGGAGAGTCGCCCTACGAGCAGTACTTC
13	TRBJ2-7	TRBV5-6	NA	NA	CASSTGTLGEQYF	TGTGCCAGCAGTACAGGGACTTTAGGCGAGCAGTACTTC
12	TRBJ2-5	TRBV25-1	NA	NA	CASSDTGREQYF	TGTGCCAGCAGTGATACCGGGCGAGAGCAGTACTTC
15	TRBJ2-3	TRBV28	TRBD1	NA	CASSWIRQGTDTQYF	TGTGCCAGCAGTTGGATTCGACAGGGTACAGATACGCAGTATTTT
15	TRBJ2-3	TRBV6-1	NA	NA	CASSEWPVSTDTQYF	TGTGCCAGCAGTGAATGGCCGGTAAGCACAGATACGCAGTATTTT
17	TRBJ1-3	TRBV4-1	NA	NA	CASSQEGEGPSGNTIYF	TGCGCCAGCAGCCAAGAAGGCGAGGGACCCTCTGGAAACACCATATATTTT
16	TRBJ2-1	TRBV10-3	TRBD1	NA	CAISPSTGGGFNEQFF	TGTGCCATCAGTCCCTCGACAGGGGGCGGGTTCAATGAGCAGTTCTTC
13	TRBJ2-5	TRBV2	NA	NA	CASRITEGETQYF	TGTGCCAGCAGGATCACAGAAGGGGAGACCCAGTACTTC
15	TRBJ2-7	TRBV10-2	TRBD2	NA	CASSERTSGSTEQYF	TGCGCCAGCAGTGAAAGGACTAGCGGGAGTACGGAGCAGTACTTC
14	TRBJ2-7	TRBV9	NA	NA	CASSVPGNPYEQYF	TGTGCCAGCAGCGTACCGGGAAATCCGTACGAGCAGTACTTC
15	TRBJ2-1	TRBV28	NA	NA	CASSFIGRSANEQFF	TGTGCCAGCAGTTTCATAGGGCGATCCGCCAATGAGCAGTTCTTC
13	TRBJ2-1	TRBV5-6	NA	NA	CASSFGVLNEQFF	TGTGCCAGCAGCTTCGGGGTTCTCAATGAGCAGTTCTTC
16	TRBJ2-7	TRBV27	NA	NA	CARHPALGFNSYEQYF	TGTGCCAGACACCCTGCCTTGGGCTTTAATTCCTACGAGCAGTACTTC
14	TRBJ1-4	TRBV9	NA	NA	CASSPSGMSEKLFF	TGTGCCAGCAGCCCGTCGGGGATGTCGGAAAAACTGTTTTTT
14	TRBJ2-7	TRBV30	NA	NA	CAWKVDSVSYEQYF	TGTGCCTGGAAGGTAGACAGCGTCTCCTACGAGCAGTACTTC